The next 17 T cell receptor beta chains were all read from a single sample in a study of cytomegalovirus exposure and HLA in healthy donors. PCR involved 60 Vbeta and 13 Jbeta primers. TCRdb's copy holds only in-frame clones and misses some; the assay was immunoSEQ multiplex PCR. The table includes some 150,000 clones, almost 80% detected once. Material: PBMCs. The receptor source for this set is a woman in her twenties or thirties in good health and CMV-seronegative.

This clone appeared a few times. Here the CDR3 reads CASSQEQGAGNSPLHF. The CDR3 nucleotides read TGCGCCAGCAGCCAAGAACAGGGGGCAGGGAATTCACCCCTCCACTTT. The chain links TRBV4-3 to TRBJ1-6; 9 bases map to TRBD1. CDR1 and CDR2 from the germline V gene are LGHNA and YSLEER. Germline trimming cut 0 bases from V and 7 bases from J; bases unmatched to any gene: 4. This CDR3 has 16 amino acids.

This rearrangement joins TRBV2 to TRBJ1-1, with 8 bases lining up with TRBD1. This CDR3 has 16 amino acids. The J segment lost 0 bases and the V segment lost 6 bases, leaving 9 bases of the junction unmatched. CDR1 and CDR2 from the germline V gene are SNHLY and FYNNEI. The CDR3 DNA follows: TGTGCCAGCAGAACCGGGACAGGAGTAATGAACACTGAAGCTTTCTTT. Translated, it gives CASRTGTGVMNTEAFF.

The V gene is TRBV19, the J gene TRBJ2-3, with 7 nucleotides matching TRBD1. The CDR3 spans 15 residues. Germline CDR1 is LNHDA and CDR2 is SQIVND (reference sequence). J was trimmed by 0 bases and V by 6 bases; bases with no gene match: 6. The CDR3 DNA reads as TGTGCCAGTAGGTGGAACAGGGGAAGCACAGATACGCAGTATTTT. It encodes CASRWNRGSTDTQYF.

The chain links TRBV11-2 to TRBJ1-3, with 7 positions matching TRBD1. CDR3 length: 16 residues. Trimming removed 5 bases from V and 0 bases from J; junction bases left unmatched: 7. Per the germline V gene, CDR1 is SGHAT and CDR2 is FQNNGV. The CDR3 DNA sequence: TGTGCCAGCAGCCGGCGACAGGGTAACTCTGGAAACACCATATATTTT. Its protein is CASSRRQGNSGNTIYF.

This clone was seen only once. The chain combines TRBV5-6 with TRBJ1-5; 7 nucleotides align to TRBD1. The germline gives CDR1 SGHDT, CDR2 YYEEEE. CDR3 length: 15 residues. V lost 3 bases and J lost 0; bases outside the gene matches: 3. This CDR3 reads CASSWGQYSNQPQHF. DNA for the CDR3: TGTGCCAGCAGCTGGGGACAGTATAGCAATCAGCCCCAGCATTTT.

This clone occurred once. The V call is TRBV29-1, the J call TRBJ2-7, with a possible D match to TRBD2 (6 bases). This CDR3 comprises 13 residues. V lost 6 bases and J 7 bases, leaving 19 bases between the germline ends. Germline loops: CDR1 SQVTM, CDR2 ANQGSEA. The CDR3 region is CSVGGLLSGEQYF. The CDR3 DNA reads TGCAGCGTCGGGGGACTCCTTAGTGGAGAGCAGTACTTC.

In this sample, this clone turned up once. This chain links TRBV5-4 with TRBJ2-3, with TRBD2 identical over 8 bases. J gave up 0 bases and V 4 bases, and 4 bases lay outside the gene matches. Germline CDR1 and CDR2: SGHNT and YYREEE (reference sequence). The CDR3 totals 15 residues. The CDR3 sequence is CASSPGGTSTDTQYF. In DNA form, the CDR3 reads TGTGCCAGCAGCCCGGGAGGGACTAGCACAGATACGCAGTATTTT.

V usage is TRBV25-1 and J usage is TRBJ1-2; D may be TRBD1 (6 bases). V was pared by 4 bases and J by 6 bases, with 9 bases between. Germline V lookup: CDR1 MGHDK, CDR2 SYGVNS. There are 12 residues in the CDR3. CDR3 sequence (DNA): TGTGCCAGCAGTGCCACAGGGAATGGCTACACCTTC. Amino acid sequence: CASSATGNGYTF.

This clone was picked up a small number of times. This chain connects TRBV5-4 to TRBJ2-5, with 12 bases aligning to TRBD2. V shed 4 bases, J shed 3 bases, and the junction held 13 bases outside the gene matches. Germline CDR1 SGHNT, CDR2 YYREEE (reference sequence). CDR3 size: 18 residues. In DNA form, the CDR3 reads TGTGCCAGCAGCCGCAGAAAATCGAGACTAGCGGGGGAAGAGACCCAGTACTTC. This codes for CASSRRKSRLAGEETQYF.

The chain couples TRBV11-1 to TRBJ1-1; 9 nucleotides line up with TRBD1. The CDR3 loop spans 15 amino acids. Germline V gives CDR1 SGHAT, CDR2 FQDESV (reference sequence). The V gene end was trimmed by 5 bases and the J gene end by 0 bases; junction bases not matched to a gene: 4. CDR3 residues: CASSRGQGLNTEAFF. As DNA, the CDR3 is TGTGCCAGCAGCAGGGGACAGGGATTGAACACTGAAGCTTTCTTT. The full variable domain, rest sourced from reference TRBV11-1 and TRBJ1-1, is EAEVAQSPRYKITEKSQAVAFWCDPISGHATLYWYRQILGQGPELLVQFQDESVVDDSQLPKDRFSAERLKGVDSTLKIQPAELGDSAMYLCASSRGQGLNTEAFFGQGTRLTVV.

The rearrangement uses TRBV28 and TRBJ2-7; the match to TRBD1 covers 9 bases. The CDR3 has 14 residues. V lost 8 bases to trimming and J lost 2 bases; unmatched junction nucleotides: 7. Germline V gene sequence: CDR1 MDHEN, CDR2 SYDVKM. The CDR3 nucleotides read TGTGCCAGCGTCTCCGGGACAGGGCCCTACGAGCAGTACTTC. It is translated as CASVSGTGPYEQYF.

This chain connects TRBV14 to TRBJ2-1; D might be TRBD2 (5 bases). Germline CDR1 reads SGHDN; CDR2 reads FVKESK. V lost 5 bases to trimming and J lost 6 bases, with 17 bases between them. The CDR3 spans 15 residues. Here the CDR3 DNA reads TGTGCCAGCAGCTCGCACGGGATGTGGGGCAATGAGCAGTTCTTC. The encoded protein is CASSSHGMWGNEQFF.

The chain couples TRBV6-5 to TRBJ1-2, with 7 bases that match TRBD1. The CDR3 contains 16 residues. V was pared by 0 bases and J by 3 bases, with 7 bases of the junction left unmatched. Germline CDR1 and CDR2: MNHEY and SVGAGI. CDR3 amino acids: CASSYSMGGQDYGYTF. The CDR3 region has the DNA TGTGCCAGCAGTTACTCGATGGGAGGACAGGACTATGGCTACACCTTC.

CDR3 residues: CASSESPRNEQFF. CDR3 DNA sequence: TGTGCCAGCAGTGAGAGTCCCCGGAATGAGCAGTTCTTC. The chain couples TRBV6-1 to TRBJ2-1; no firm D call. Germline V gene sequence: CDR1 MNHNS, CDR2 SASEGT. The ends were cut back, 3 bases at V and 7 bases at J, with 10 bases in the middle. The length of the CDR3 is 13 residues.

The V and J genes are TRBV5-1 and TRBJ1-2, with TRBD1 matching over 8 bases. Losses at the gene ends were 3 bases for V and 2 bases for J; bases not matched to a gene: 6. This CDR3 has 15 amino acids. CDR1 SGHRS and CDR2 YFSETQ come from the germline V gene. The CDR3 nucleotides are TGCGCCAGCAGCTCCCCCGGACAGGGCAACTATGGCTACACCTTC. Protein sequence: CASSSPGQGNYGYTF.

The V call is TRBV18, the J call TRBJ1-1; tentative D call: TRBD1 (5 bases). Germline V gene sequence: CDR1 KGHSH, CDR2 LQKENI. This CDR3 contains 15 residues. V lost 2 bases and J lost 5, with 15 bases in between. The CDR3 DNA reads TGTGCCAGCTCACCAAGCCGGGGGAGAGGGACTGAAGCTTTCTTT. Translated, it gives CASSPSRGRGTEAFF.

A few counts support this clone. V is TRBV2 and J is TRBJ2-1, with TRBD2 as a possible D gene (6 bases). The CDR3 spans 18 residues. V lost 0 bases and J 0 bases, leaving 15 bases between the germline ends. Germline V gene sequence: CDR1 SNHLY, CDR2 FYNNEI. CDR3 region: CASSEAPWLASSYNEQFF. The CDR3 DNA reads TGTGCCAGCAGTGAAGCGCCATGGCTAGCGAGCTCCTACAATGAGCAGTTCTTC.